This T cell receptor beta chain was identified during a study of T cells in Graves' hyperthyroidism and ophthalmopathy. Trimming took off 5 bases at V and 2 bases at J, with 11 bases between the two ends. From germline, CDR1 is KGHDR and CDR2 SFDVKD. This CDR3 region has 14 residues. Disease duration was under 3 months in the ophthalmopathy patients, who also had a Clinical Activity Score of at least 3 and a NOSPECS grade of at least 4. Diagnosis rested on symptoms, serum thyroxine and TRAb, thyroid ultrasound, and orbital computed tomography. This clonotype was seen many times. Antigen unknown. Amplification targeted TCR beta CDR3 regions from RNA transcripts. TCR CDR3 underwent first-round RT-PCR with the HTBI primer set. Each CDR3 protein gets one entry after TCRdb re-called the multiplex PCR reads with MiXCR. The repertoire has hundreds of thousands of distinct CDR3 sequences, around 15% of them found once; the top ten carry 25% to 30%.

Study findings and constraints: Blood samples included most of the expanded thyroid clonotypes exceeding 0.001.

This chain uses TRBV24-1 with TRBJ2-5; D gene ambiguous. This TCR was recovered from a man between 50 and 59 years old with Graves' ophthalmopathy. Sequenced sample: blood. CDR3 coding DNA: TGTGCCACCAGTGCCTCCCGGTCTCAAGAGACCCAGTACTTC. Encoded protein: CATSASRSQETQYF.